The TCR beta chain described here comes from a study of long-term antiretroviral therapy in people with HIV. Study conclusions and caveats: Relative to control repertoires, HIV repertoires exhibited narrower CDR3 length ranges.

Survey-level resolution applied to immunoSEQ assay v3.0. The method was immunoSEQ multiplex PCR; TCRdb's version includes in-frame clones alone and lacks a portion of them. The repertoire holds 15,000 to 20,000 clones, 84% seen once, with roughly 8.4% in the top ten. No fewer than two post-ART and no fewer than one pre-ART PBMC samples existed for each donor. The CDR3 contains 14 residues. Germline V gene lookup returns CDR1 MDHEN and CDR2 SYDVKM. V was shortened by 3 bases and J by 5 bases, with 13 bases between the two germline ends. A word on this clone: Its antigen remains unknown.

The rearrangement uses TRBV28 and TRBJ1-2; weak D call: TRBD1 (5 bases). The TCR was taken from a man between 18 and 29 years old with HIV. The sample in question was unsorted PBMCs, obtained 0.1 years after starting antiretroviral therapy. CDR3 sequence (DNA): TGTGCCAGCAGTTTGTACAGGACCCATTATGGCTACACCTTC. It yields the protein CASSLYRTHYGYTF.